The entry below describes one TCR beta chain. The sample belongs to a study of OX40 agonist ivuxolimab in advanced cancers. Libraries were prepared by immunoSEQ multiplex PCR; TCRdb keeps only in-frame clonotypes and omits some of them. The sample has 70,000 to 85,000 clones, 90% to 95% seen once. V was clipped by 5 bases and J by 2 bases; unmatched bases: 4. Germline V lookup: CDR1 SEHNR, CDR2 FQNEAQ (reference sequence). The CDR3 spans 17 residues. The receptor's source is an adult with an advanced solid tumor such as melanoma, head and neck, liver or kidney cancer. The chain combines TRBV7-9 with TRBJ2-6, with 12 bases fitting TRBD2. The starting material was CD4+ or CD8+ T cells sorted from blood, obtained in a trial of the OX40 agonist ivuxolimab. This CDR3 reads CASSPRTSGTGANVLTF. CDR3 DNA sequence: TGTGCCAGCAGCCCCAGGACTAGCGGGACTGGGGCCAACGTCCTGACTTTC.